The present T cell receptor (beta chain) was sequenced within a study of shared clonotypes between healthy human individuals. Study findings and constraints: Generally, naive subsets came out with larger estimated richness than memory subsets. Sample collection involved blood only; tissue repertoires are likely different.

Some clones are missing from TCRdb's copy, which holds only in-frame ones; the method was immunoSEQ multiplex PCR. The sample comprises roughly 300,000 clones, more than 60% of which are singletons, and about 10% rests with the top ten. V shed 6 bases and J shed 6 bases, with 15 bases lying between them. Germline CDR1 is KGHSH and CDR2 is LQKENI. This CDR3 region has 15 residues. Details on this clone: Its antigen is as yet unknown.

The chain recombines TRBV18 with TRBJ1-6; D gene uncertain. The clonotype was recovered from a man aged 25 to 40 in good health. The sequenced material came from memory CD4+ T cells sorted from blood. Noted subset: CD45RA-negative fraction. CDR3 sequence: CASSPDGSSNSPLHF. As DNA, the CDR3 is TGTGCCAGCTCCCCCGACGGGAGTAGTAATTCACCCCTCCACTTT.